The 10 T cell receptor beta chains below come from one sample, sequenced in a study of blood T cell repertoires in COVID-19 (dated by TCRdb to about 2020). The receptor library was made with the immunoSEQ multiplex PCR assay. The table was pulled from immuneACCESS by TCRdb, which kept in-frame rearrangements only. Such tables lose some clones; where checked, under half of the loss comes from unresolved V genes, and the rest has no known cause. In this sample the table shows some 26,000 clones, 82% of which occur a single time. Roughly 1.8% of the sample belongs to the ten largest clones. Sequencing was performed on peripheral blood. Receptors were obtained from a man older than 75 with active or convalescent COVID-19.

This rearrangement joins TRBV5-1 to TRBJ2-5; TRBD1 matches at 7 bases. This CDR3 has 15 residues. V gave up 3 bases and J gave up 3 bases; unmatched junction bases: 8. Germline values: CDR1 SGHRS, CDR2 YFSETQ. The CDR3 loop reads CASSSYGGQEETQYF. The CDR3 nucleotides are TGCGCCAGCAGCTCTTATGGAGGACAGGAAGAGACCCAGTACTTC.

This clone was observed a few times. The rearrangement uses TRBV9 and TRBJ1-1; D possibly corresponds to TRBD1 (6 bases). CDR3 length equals 13 residues. V shed 3 bases and J shed 5 bases, with 11 bases lying between them. The germline gives CDR1 SGDLS, CDR2 YYNGEE. This CDR3 reads CASSEQGYTEAFF. As DNA, the CDR3 is TGTGCCAGCAGCGAACAGGGTTATACTGAAGCTTTCTTT.

The rearrangement joins TRBV3-1 (or the pseudogene TRBV3-2) to TRBJ2-1; 7 nucleotides align to TRBD2. After removal of 5 bases from V and 8 bases from J, the junction contained 12 bases not matched to a gene. There are 15 residues in the CDR3. CDR1 and CDR2 (germline): LGHDT, YNNKEL (reference sequence). The CDR3: CASSARGAGFYEQFF. Here the CDR3 DNA reads TGTGCCAGCAGCGCCCGGGGAGCGGGATTTTATGAGCAGTTCTTC.

V gene TRBV24-1 combines with J gene TRBJ1-1; a possible D gene is TRBD1 (5 bases). Trimming removed 11 bases at V and 0 bases at J, with 12 bases between. Germline CDR1 is KGHDR and CDR2 is SFDVKD. This CDR3 region has 13 residues. The CDR3 DNA reads TGTGCCATTTCGGACACTATGAACACTGAAGCTTTCTTT. Amino acids: CAISDTMNTEAFF.

The J gene is TRBJ2-2, the V gene TRBV9; 11 positions agree with TRBD2. Germline V lookup: CDR1 SGDLS, CDR2 YYNGEE. The CDR3 has 17 amino acids. V was pared by 4 bases and J by 0 bases, with 5 bases of the junction left unmatched. The CDR3 region has the DNA TGTGCCAGCAGCCCCCTGACTAGCGGGGCGAACACCGGGGAGCTGTTTTTT. This sequence encodes CASSPLTSGANTGELFF.

The genes are TRBV12-3 or TRBV12-4 and TRBJ2-5, with TRBD1 as a possible D gene (6 bases). The CDR3 totals 13 residues. Trimming cost V 2 bases and J 5 bases, with 9 bases left between them. CDR3 in amino acids: CASSLQGRETQYF. The CDR3 bases are TGTGCCAGCAGTTTACAGGGGCGCGAGACCCAGTACTTC.

The gene calls are TRBV28 and TRBJ1-2, with a possible D match to TRBD1 (5 bases). Germline V lookup: CDR1 MDHEN, CDR2 SYDVKM. Trimming cost V 4 bases and J 8 bases, with 14 bases left between them. This CDR3 contains 13 residues. The CDR3 is CASSSPQGGGYTF. CDR3 DNA sequence: TGTGCCAGCAGTTCCCCCCAGGGAGGAGGCTACACCTTC.

This chain joins TRBV6-2 or TRBV6-3 and TRBJ1-2; tentatively, D is TRBD1 (5 bases). Germline V gene data show CDR1 as MNHEY and CDR2 as SVGEGT. Trimming removed 0 bases from V and 6 bases from J, with 11 bases in between. CDR3 length: 14 amino acids. CDR3 nucleotides: TGTGCCAGCAGTTACTCACGGGGGTCGGATGGCTACACCTTC. It specifies CASSYSRGSDGYTF.

As DNA, the CDR3 is TGTGCCAGCTCAGGACAGATGAACACTGAAGCTTTCTTT. It yields the protein CASSGQMNTEAFF. The chain employs TRBV18 and TRBJ1-1; possibly TRBD1 for D (6 bases). From germline, CDR1 is KGHSH and CDR2 LQKENI. With 5 bases removed from V and 0 bases from J, the gap between germline ends came to 7 bases. CDR3 length equals 13 residues.

The J gene is TRBJ2-1, the V gene TRBV15; no reliable D call. V dropped 0 bases and J dropped 5 bases, with 11 bases sitting between them. Germline V gives CDR1 LNHNV, CDR2 YYDKDF (reference sequence). The CDR3 extends over 15 amino acids. The CDR3 loop is CATSRDPRAHNEQFF. In DNA form, the CDR3 reads TGTGCCACCAGCAGAGATCCTCGCGCCCACAATGAGCAGTTCTTC.